Presented here are 21 T cell receptor beta chains from one specimen sequenced in a study of vaccination and CD4 T cells after COVID-19. The treatment: roughly ten-day PBMC culture with coronavirus spike peptide pools or control peptides (ViraFEST assay). According to the study, CD4+ T cells from the unexposed donor were gathered ahead of the COVID-19 pandemic (2011-2018). Their cognate antigens are unknown. Oncomine TCR Beta short-read sequencing was applied to DNA from cultured CD4+ T cells. In this case, cultured CD4+ T cells provided the extracted genomic DNA. TCRdb reprocessed the PCR reads via MiXCR and lists one record per CDR3 protein. The top ten clones hold 30% to 40% of a sample with roughly 7,000 distinct CDR3 sequences, about 30% of them seen once. The sequenced sample consisted of CD4+ T cells from blood, cultured in vitro. These receptors were obtained from a human donor in good health.

The CDR3 DNA follows: TGTGCCTGGAGTGTGGGGGGAGGAAGCACAGATACGCAGTATTTT. This encodes CAWSVGGGSTDTQYF. This chain connects TRBV30 to TRBJ2-3; tentatively, D is TRBD2 (6 bases). The germline V gene encodes CDR1 GTSNPN and CDR2 SVGIG (reference sequence). Trimming took 0 bases from V and 0 from J, leaving 10 bases between them. The CDR3 consists of 15 residues.

This clonotype was seen a few times. The rearrangement joins TRBV20-1 to TRBJ2-5, with 7 positions matching TRBD1. Germline V gene sequence: CDR1 DFQATT, CDR2 SNEGSKA (reference sequence). The V segment lost 0 bases and the J segment 0 bases; nucleotides outside the gene matches: 7. The CDR3 totals 16 residues. The CDR3 loop is CSARDGDSWYQETQYF. For the CDR3, the DNA is TGCAGTGCTAGAGATGGGGACAGCTGGTACCAAGAGACCCAGTACTTC.

V and J are TRBV11-1 and TRBJ2-3; tentatively, D is TRBD1 or TRBD2 (6 bases each). CDR1 SGHAT and CDR2 FQDESV come from the germline V gene (reference sequence). The CDR3 length is 12 residues. V shed 1 base and J shed 10 bases, with 9 bases lying between them. The CDR3 loop is CASSLDREAQYF. In DNA, the CDR3 is TGTGCCAGCAGCTTAGACAGGGAGGCGCAGTATTTT.

V gene TRBV24-1 combines with J gene TRBJ2-3; 9 bases are shared with TRBD2. Germline CDR1 and CDR2: KGHDR and SFDVKD. The CDR3 covers 18 residues. Trimming at V came to 9 bases and at J to 4 bases, leaving 19 bases not matched to a gene. The CDR3 protein is CATGSGSGRSAVPDTQYF. Written as DNA, the CDR3 is TGTGCCACCGGGTCAGGCAGCGGGAGGTCTGCGGTGCCAGATACGCAGTATTTT.

This clonotype was counted a few times. The V and J genes are TRBV6-4 and TRBJ2-2, with 7 bases identical to TRBD1. With 4 bases clipped from V and 7 bases from J, the junction kept 6 bases outside the gene matches. Per germline, CDR1 MRHNA and CDR2 SNTAGT. The CDR3 contains 14 residues. The CDR3 is CASSADRESGELFF. CDR3 coding DNA: TGTGCCAGCAGTGCCGACAGGGAGAGCGGGGAGCTGTTTTTT.

The CDR3 sequence: CASSLPATQYF. CDR3 sequence (DNA): TGTGCCAGCAGCTTACCCGCGACCCAGTACTTC. The V call is TRBV7-2, the J call TRBJ2-5; D not certain. The germline CDR1 and CDR2 sequences are SGHTA and FQGNSA. The CDR3 is made up of 11 amino acids. V lost 2 bases, J lost 7 bases, and 5 bases lay in between.

The J gene is TRBJ2-3, the V gene TRBV20-1; TRBD2 might be the D (5 bases). The CDR3 is 16 residues long. CDR1 is DFQATT, CDR2 SNEGSKA, per germline (reference sequence). V was shortened by 0 bases and J by 0 bases, with 13 bases between the two germline ends. CDR3 in DNA: TGCAGTGCTAGAGATGGAGTCCCGGGGAGCACAGATACGCAGTATTTT. Its protein product is CSARDGVPGSTDTQYF.

In this sample, this clonotype turned up a few times. The chain links TRBV6-5 to TRBJ1-2; D perhaps matches TRBD1 (5 bases). V was shortened by 4 bases and J by 3 bases, with 9 bases between the two germline ends. Germline assignment: CDR1 MNHEY and CDR2 SVGAGI. The CDR3 contains 13 residues. The CDR3: CASSLEGDYGYTF. CDR3 DNA sequence: TGTGCCAGCAGTTTGGAAGGGGACTATGGCTACACCTTC.

The V call is TRBV28, the J call TRBJ2-3; tentatively, D is TRBD2 (5 bases). CDR3 length: 15 residues. Trimming pared 4 bases from V and 8 bases from J, leaving 19 bases between. Germline lookup yields CDR1 MDHEN and CDR2 SYDVKM. The CDR3 DNA reads TGTGCCAGCAGTTCCCTCATGGCTAGGGCGGGTACGCAGTATTTT. Protein sequence: CASSSLMARAGTQYF.

This clonotype appeared a few times. V and J are TRBV6-2 or TRBV6-3 and TRBJ2-5, with 9 bases identical to TRBD2. Germline-derived CDR1 and CDR2 are MNHEY and SVGEGT. J was trimmed by 5 bases and V by 6 bases; bases with no gene match: 10. The CDR3 consists of 15 residues. The CDR3 reads CASSLGLAIQETQYF. CDR3 sequence (DNA): TGTGCCAGCAGCTTGGGACTAGCTATCCAGGAGACCCAGTACTTC.

This clonotype is large within its sample. The rearrangement joins TRBV4-1 to TRBJ2-7; D is ambiguous. V shed 2 bases and J shed 2 bases, with 10 bases lying between them. The CDR3 covers 14 residues. Germline CDR1 MGHRA, CDR2 YSYEKL. This chain's CDR3 is CASSQLPETYEQYF. The DNA for the CDR3 is TGCGCCAGCAGCCAATTGCCAGAAACCTACGAGCAGTACTTC.

This clonotype was counted only a few times. This rearrangement joins TRBV19 to TRBJ1-5; 7 nucleotides align to TRBD1. V dropped 4 bases and J dropped 3; count of bases not matched to a gene: 9. This CDR3 contains 16 residues. CDR1 and CDR2 from the germline V gene are LNHDA and SQIVND (reference sequence). CDR3 nucleotide sequence: TGTGCCAGTAGTACCCCAGGGGACAGTAACAATCAGCCCCAGCATTTT. Translation: CASSTPGDSNNQPQHF.

This clonotype was seen a few times. The chain uses TRBV19 and TRBJ1-1, with 8 positions matching TRBD1. Germline assignment: CDR1 LNHDA and CDR2 SQIVND (reference sequence). This CDR3 has 13 amino acids. With V trimmed by 6 bases and J by 4 bases, 4 bases remained unmatched. The CDR3 protein is CASRLQGGTEAFF. CDR3 DNA: TGTGCCAGTAGGCTACAGGGGGGCACTGAAGCTTTCTTT. Full variable domain (outside the CDR3, taken from reference TRBV19 and TRBJ1-1): DGGITQSPKYLFRKEGQNVTLSCEQNLNHDAMYWYRQDPGQGLRLIYYSQIVNDFQKGDIAEGYSVSREKKESFPLTVTSAQKNPTAFYLCASRLQGGTEAFFGQGTRLTVV.

The CDR3: CASSWDIGSYEQYF. CDR3 sequence (DNA): TGTGCCAGCAGTTGGGACATTGGCTCCTACGAGCAGTACTTC. This sequence joins TRBV27 and TRBJ2-7; the D gene is possibly TRBD1 (6 bases). Germline V gene sequence: CDR1 MNHEY, CDR2 SMNVEV (reference sequence). The germline V and J ends were trimmed by 4 bases and 0 bases, with 10 bases remaining between them. The CDR3 extends over 14 amino acids.

A few counts support this clonotype. The chain employs TRBV27 and TRBJ1-2; 9 positions match TRBD1. The length of the CDR3 is 14 residues. Looked up from germline, CDR1 is MNHEY and CDR2 is SMNVEV (reference sequence). V was clipped by 3 bases and J by 7 bases; unmatched bases: 6. CDR3 protein: CASSFAGQGGGYTF. The CDR3 bases are TGTGCCAGCAGTTTCGCGGGACAGGGAGGTGGCTACACCTTC.

V usage is TRBV7-9 and J usage is TRBJ1-4; D not certain. V shed 5 bases and J shed 0 bases, with 13 bases lying between them. There are 16 residues in the CDR3. Germline-derived CDR1 and CDR2 are SEHNR and FQNEAQ (reference sequence). CDR3 sequence reads: CASSPRVGTTNEKLFF. The CDR3 DNA follows: TGTGCCAGCAGCCCCCGGGTCGGGACAACTAATGAAAAACTGTTTTTT.

The V call is TRBV24-1, the J call TRBJ2-1; D is undetermined. This CDR3 spans 11 amino acids. Germline-derived CDR1 and CDR2 are KGHDR and SFDVKD. Trimming stripped 5 bases from V and 5 bases from J, with 3 bases between. The CDR3 sequence: CATSVHNEQFF. CDR3 sequence (DNA): TGTGCCACCAGTGTTCACAATGAGCAGTTCTTC.

This clonotype was observed a few times. The chain uses TRBV30 and TRBJ1-5; D is uncertain. Germline CDR1 reads GTSNPN; CDR2 reads SVGIG (reference sequence). This CDR3 is 12 amino acids long. Trimming cost V 1 base and J 7 bases, with 8 bases left between them. This CDR3 reads CAWSEGPQPQHF. The DNA for the CDR3 is TGTGCCTGGAGTGAAGGGCCCCAGCCCCAGCATTTT.

The chain recombines TRBV20-1 with TRBJ2-4, with 7 bases fitting TRBD2. The CDR3 spans 13 residues. CDR1 is DFQATT, CDR2 SNEGSKA, per germline (reference sequence). V shed 6 bases, J shed 5 bases, and the junction held 7 bases outside the gene matches. The CDR3 DNA sequence: TGCAGTGCGCTAGCGGTGGTCGAAAACATTCAGTACTTC. Protein sequence: CSALAVVENIQYF.

This clonotype was counted a few times. The chain links TRBV25-1 to TRBJ2-1; 12 positions match TRBD2. Trimming took 3 bases from V and 5 from J; bases not matched to a gene: 2. Germline CDR1 is MGHDK and CDR2 is SYGVNS. The CDR3 sequence is 15 residues long. The CDR3 DNA is TGTGCCAGCAGTGATCTAGCGGGAGGGGACAATGAGCAGTTCTTC. As protein: CASSDLAGGDNEQFF.

Details on this clonotype: At one boundary the junction diverges from the germline segment, which might be a read error. The V and J genes are TRBV5-1 and TRBJ2-3, with D perhaps given as TRBD1 or TRBD2 (5 bases each). CDR3 length: 12 residues. The germline CDR1 and CDR2 sequences are SGHRS and YFSETQ. The CDR3 DNA sequence: TGCGCCAGCAGCTTGGACCGGGTCCCTGGGGGTTGG. This encodes CASSLDRVPGGW.